The next 29 T cell receptor beta chains were all read from a single sample in a study of cytomegalovirus exposure and HLA in healthy donors. The data were produced by immunoSEQ multiplex PCR, yet TCRdb's version contains in-frame clones alone and is incomplete. The table records under 200,000 clones, 75% to 95% of them present only once. Sequenced sample: PBMCs. The source is a woman between 18 and 30 years old in good health and CMV-seropositive.

The chain is built from TRBV5-4 and TRBJ1-1; D ambiguous. The CDR3 loop spans 16 amino acids. CDR1 and CDR2 (germline): SGHNT, YYREEE (reference sequence). V was shortened by 2 bases and J by 1 base, with 15 bases between the two germline ends. The CDR3 sequence: CASSLELGLTNTEAFF. The CDR3 DNA is TGTGCCAGCAGCTTAGAACTTGGACTGACGAACACTGAAGCTTTCTTT.

The chain links TRBV4-1 to TRBJ1-5; TRBD1 agrees at 7 bases. Germline V gene lookup returns CDR1 MGHRA and CDR2 YSYEKL. Trimming cost V 0 bases and J 4 bases; bases outside gene matches: 18. This CDR3 is 20 amino acids long. The CDR3 coding sequence is TGCGCCAGCAGCCAAGATCTTTTGACCAAGACGGACAGGAGGAATCAGCCCCAGCATTTT. It specifies CASSQDLLTKTDRRNQPQHF.

V usage is TRBV5-4 and J usage is TRBJ2-5; weak D call: TRBD1 (5 bases). The germline V gene encodes CDR1 SGHNT and CDR2 YYREEE (reference sequence). Trimming removed 4 bases from V and 3 bases from J, with 7 bases in between. This CDR3 is built from 12 residues. The CDR3 bases are TGTGCCAGCAGCGTACAGGAAGAGACCCAGTACTTC. Its translation: CASSVQEETQYF.

V and J are TRBV6-1 and TRBJ1-1, with D perhaps matching TRBD1 (6 bases). CDR1 and CDR2 (germline): MNHNS, SASEGT. The CDR3 has 15 amino acids. The ends were cut back, 4 bases at V and 0 bases at J, with 12 bases in the middle. CDR3 in amino acids: CASSARTALNTEAFF. The CDR3 bases are TGTGCCAGCAGTGCCAGGACAGCCCTGAACACTGAAGCTTTCTTT.

The chain joins TRBV7-2 to TRBJ2-1; 9 nucleotides align to TRBD2. The CDR3 contains 15 residues. Germline-derived CDR1 and CDR2 are SGHTA and FQGNSA. Trimming at V came to 5 bases and at J to 6 bases, leaving 8 bases not matched to a gene. This CDR3 reads CASSRGGGAGNEQFF. In DNA, the CDR3 is TGTGCCAGCAGCCGCGGCGGGGGGGCCGGCAATGAGCAGTTCTTC.

The chain has TRBV5-1 and TRBJ2-1, with 9 bases identical to TRBD2. The trim removed 2 bases at V and 7 bases at J, leaving 7 bases unmatched. Germline loops: CDR1 SGHRS, CDR2 YFSETQ. The CDR3 is 15 residues long. CDR3 loop: CASSLVAGAWNEQFF. DNA for the CDR3: TGCGCCAGCAGCTTAGTAGCGGGGGCGTGGAATGAGCAGTTCTTC.

This chain joins TRBV7-2 and TRBJ2-3; possible D gene TRBD2, 5 bases. With 8 bases removed from V and 6 bases from J, the gap between germline ends came to 9 bases. The V gene's germline CDR1 is SGHTA and CDR2 FQGNSA. CDR3 length equals 11 residues. The CDR3 spells CASALADTQYF. CDR3 sequence (DNA): TGTGCCAGCGCTTTAGCGGATACGCAGTATTTT.

The chain couples TRBV6-1 to TRBJ2-5, with 8 nucleotides matching TRBD2. This CDR3 spans 14 amino acids. J gave up 4 bases and V 7 bases, and 8 bases lay outside the gene matches. Germline CDR1 is MNHNS and CDR2 is SASEGT. DNA of the CDR3: TGTGCCAGCAAAGGAGCGGGAGAGGCAGAGACCCAGTACTTC. Amino acids: CASKGAGEAETQYF.

This chain connects TRBV6-6 to TRBJ1-5; the D is unclear. The CDR3 contains 14 residues. Trimming took off 5 bases at V and 3 bases at J, with 11 bases between the two ends. Germline assignment: CDR1 MNHNY and CDR2 SVGAGI (reference sequence). The CDR3 is CASSGGEVNQPQHF. The DNA for the CDR3 is TGTGCCAGCAGTGGCGGGGAGGTCAATCAGCCCCAGCATTTT.

This chain connects TRBV12-5 to TRBJ1-1, with unresolved D. This CDR3 region has 13 residues. The ends were cut back, 3 bases at V and 1 base at J, with 6 bases in the middle. CDR1 is LGHNT, CDR2 FRNRAP, per germline. The CDR3 bases are TGTGCTAGTGGTTTAAGCCGGAACACTGAAGCTTTCTTT. As protein: CASGLSRNTEAFF.

The rearrangement links TRBV13 to TRBJ2-7, with 10 nucleotides matching TRBD2. CDR1 is PRHDT and CDR2 is FYEKMQ in the germline V gene (reference sequence). The CDR3 extends over 14 amino acids. After removal of 2 bases from V and 5 bases from J, the junction contained 3 bases not matched to a gene. The CDR3 loop reads CASSLLAGDNEQYF. The CDR3 nucleotides read TGTGCCAGCAGCTTACTAGCGGGAGATAACGAGCAGTACTTC.

This chain's CDR3 is CASSLAGSSYNEQFF. Here the CDR3 DNA reads TGTGCCAGCAGCCTAGCGGGGTCCTCCTACAATGAGCAGTTCTTC. J is TRBJ2-1 and V is TRBV7-3; 9 nucleotides align to TRBD2. The CDR3 totals 15 residues. Germline V gene lookup returns CDR1 SGHTA and CDR2 FQGTGA. J gave up 0 bases and V 5 bases, and 2 bases lay outside the gene matches.

The sample holds one count of this clone. The V call is TRBV9, the J call TRBJ2-2; TRBD2 matches at 7 bases. Trimming took 2 bases from V and 1 from J; bases not matched to a gene: 5. The CDR3 runs to 16 residues. In germline, CDR1 is SGDLS, CDR2 YYNGEE. The CDR3 nucleotides read TGTGCCAGCAGCGTCTTTCCTAGCGGGAACACCGGGGAGCTGTTTTTT. It codes for CASSVFPSGNTGELFF.

The rearrangement uses TRBV6-1 and TRBJ1-2; D is uncertain. Trimming removed 4 bases at V and 0 bases at J, with 6 bases between. The CDR3 is made up of 13 amino acids. From germline, CDR1 is MNHNS and CDR2 SASEGT. The CDR3 nucleotides are TGTGCCAGCAGTGGAGAGACTAACTATGGCTACACCTTC. Encoded protein: CASSGETNYGYTF.

In DNA form, the CDR3 reads TGTGCCAGCAGCTTACTAACCGGAGACTACGAGCAGTACTTC. Its protein is CASSLLTGDYEQYF. The chain has TRBV11-2 and TRBJ2-7; D is ambiguous. The CDR3 sequence is 14 residues long. V was cut by 2 bases and J by 3 bases, with 11 bases left in between. Per the germline V gene, CDR1 is SGHAT and CDR2 is FQNNGV.

This clone was observed a single time. The chain combines TRBV5-4 with TRBJ2-5, with TRBD2 matching 9 bases. Germline V gives CDR1 SGHNT, CDR2 YYREEE (reference sequence). With 0 bases clipped from V and 1 base from J, the junction kept 4 bases outside the gene matches. This CDR3 comprises 16 residues. In DNA form, the CDR3 reads TGTGCCAGCAGCTTGGGAGAGCGGGGGGTCCAAGAGACCCAGTACTTC. It encodes CASSLGERGVQETQYF.

V is TRBV5-4 and J is TRBJ2-5, with 9 bases fitting TRBD2. Per the germline V gene, CDR1 is SGHNT and CDR2 is YYREEE (reference sequence). With 3 bases clipped from V and 1 base from J, the junction kept 4 bases outside the gene matches. The CDR3 has 15 amino acids. CDR3 region: CASSSSGGLQETQYF. The CDR3 nucleotides read TGTGCCAGCAGCTCAAGCGGGGGGCTCCAAGAGACCCAGTACTTC.

This clone has more than one count but fewer than ten. The chain recombines TRBV5-1 with TRBJ1-1, with D tentatively TRBD1 (6 bases). The CDR3 contains 14 residues. Germline CDR1 SGHRS, CDR2 YFSETQ. V lost 4 bases and J lost 0, with 10 bases in between. In DNA form, the CDR3 reads TGCGCCAGCAGCGGCGGACAGTTGAACACTGAAGCTTTCTTT. This encodes CASSGGQLNTEAFF.

This chain uses TRBV5-1 with TRBJ2-2; a possible D gene is TRBD2 (6 bases). CDR3 length: 16 amino acids. The germline V gene has CDR1 SGHRS and CDR2 YFSETQ. V lost 2 bases and J 3 bases, leaving 14 bases between the germline ends. DNA for the CDR3: TGCGCCAGCAGCTTTACGGGAGAGGCGGACACCGGGGAGCTGTTTTTT. Amino acids: CASSFTGEADTGELFF. The entire variable domain, with the rest obtained from reference TRBV5-1 and TRBJ2-2, is as follows: KAGVTQTPRYLIKTRGQQVTLSCSPISGHRSVSWYQQTPGQGLQFLFEYFSETQRNKGNFPGRFSGRQFSNSRSEMNVSTLELGDSALYLCASSFTGEADTGELFFGEGSRLTVL.

The rearrangement joins TRBV5-1 to TRBJ1-2, with D possibly being TRBD1 (6 bases). The V gene lost 7 bases and the J gene lost 5 bases, with 30 bases spanning the gap. Germline V gene lookup returns CDR1 SGHRS and CDR2 YFSETQ. The CDR3 spans 18 residues. The CDR3 bases are TGCGCCAGCCGCCGCGGACCACAGGGTGGACCCAACGCGTATGGCTACACCTTC. This codes for CASRRGPQGGPNAYGYTF.

This chain links TRBV18 with TRBJ2-3, with D possibly TRBD1 on 5 matching bases. CDR3 length: 16 residues. V was pared by 2 bases and J by 2 bases, with 14 bases between. Germline CDR1 reads KGHSH; CDR2 reads LQKENI. CDR3 sequence (DNA): TGTGCCAGCTCACCAGCGCAGGGCGGTGTCACAGATACGCAGTATTTT. Its protein is CASSPAQGGVTDTQYF.

The chain joins TRBV5-1 to TRBJ1-2; D perhaps matches TRBD1 (6 bases). V was clipped by 4 bases and J by 4 bases, with 11 bases between them. CDR1 is SGHRS and CDR2 is YFSETQ in the germline V gene. The CDR3 has 13 amino acids. The CDR3: CASSPDSTYGYTF. CDR3 DNA sequence: TGCGCCAGCAGCCCGGACAGCACCTATGGCTACACCTTC. Full variable domain (outside the CDR3, taken from reference TRBV5-1 and TRBJ1-2): KAGVTQTPRYLIKTRGQQVTLSCSPISGHRSVSWYQQTPGQGLQFLFEYFSETQRNKGNFPGRFSGRQFSNSRSEMNVSTLELGDSALYLCASSPDSTYGYTFGSGTRLTVV.

The chain has TRBV5-1 and TRBJ2-5, with 12 bases fitting TRBD1. V was pared by 4 bases and J by 5 bases, with 3 bases of the junction left unmatched. In germline, CDR1 is SGHRS, CDR2 YFSETQ. The CDR3 extends over 14 amino acids. CDR3 DNA sequence: TGCGCCAGCAGCGGGACAGGGGGCGTCGAGACCCAGTACTTC. It yields the protein CASSGTGGVETQYF. The complete variable domain, with remaining parts taken from reference TRBV5-1 and TRBJ2-5, reads KAGVTQTPRYLIKTRGQQVTLSCSPISGHRSVSWYQQTPGQGLQFLFEYFSETQRNKGNFPGRFSGRQFSNSRSEMNVSTLELGDSALYLCASSGTGGVETQYFGPGTRLLVL.

The rearrangement links TRBV2 to TRBJ2-7; a possible D gene is TRBD1 (6 bases). The CDR3 length is 13 residues. Germline lookup yields CDR1 SNHLY and CDR2 FYNNEI. Trimming took 8 bases from V and 2 from J, leaving 13 bases between them. The CDR3 coding sequence is TGTGCCAGCTGGGACCGGGACACCTACGAGCAGTACTTC. It encodes CASWDRDTYEQYF.

A single count supports this clone. This chain links TRBV6-1 with TRBJ1-2, with a weak D call TRBD1 (6 bases). The CDR3 has 14 residues. V lost 6 bases and J 4 bases, leaving 15 bases between the germline ends. The germline gives CDR1 MNHNS, CDR2 SASEGT. The CDR3 DNA is TGTGCCAGCAGATCGACACAGGGTCCCTATGGCTACACCTTC. This gives the protein CASRSTQGPYGYTF.

Comment on this clone: Its ends do not fully match the called genes, so a read error is possible. The CDR3 region is CASAPGLQETQYF. The CDR3 DNA is TGTGCCAGCGCACCGGGGCTTCAAGAGACCCAGTACTTC. The chain has TRBV18 and TRBJ2-5; perhaps D is TRBD1 or TRBD2 (5 bases each). Germline V gene data show CDR1 as KGHSH and CDR2 as LQKENI. This CDR3 is built from 13 residues.

The chain uses TRBV19 and TRBJ2-7; D might be TRBD1 (6 bases). This CDR3 contains 15 residues. Per germline, CDR1 LNHDA and CDR2 SQIVND (reference sequence). Trimming cost V 4 bases and J 0 bases, with 13 bases left between them. The CDR3 coding sequence is TGTGCCAGTAGTAGACAGGTTCGGGGCTCCTACGAGCAGTACTTC. This sequence encodes CASSRQVRGSYEQYF.

The table lists this clone with a count of one. The chain couples TRBV5-1 to TRBJ1-4; a weak D match, TRBD1 (5 bases). The ends were cut back, 2 bases at V and 3 bases at J, with 11 bases in the middle. This CDR3 has 15 residues. In germline, CDR1 is SGHRS, CDR2 YFSETQ. The DNA for the CDR3 is TGCGCCAGCAGCTTCACGGGGACTGCTAATGAAAAACTGTTTTTT. It specifies CASSFTGTANEKLFF.

The chain carries TRBV11-2 and TRBJ1-2, with D possibly TRBD1 on 6 matching bases. Between the trimmed V and J ends, which lost 4 bases and 8 bases, there was a span of 20 bases. This CDR3 contains 15 residues. Germline CDR1 and CDR2: SGHAT and FQNNGV. CDR3 residues: CASSSLGGGKGGYTF. CDR3 DNA: TGTGCCAGCAGCTCCCTCGGGGGGGGCAAGGGAGGCTACACCTTC.